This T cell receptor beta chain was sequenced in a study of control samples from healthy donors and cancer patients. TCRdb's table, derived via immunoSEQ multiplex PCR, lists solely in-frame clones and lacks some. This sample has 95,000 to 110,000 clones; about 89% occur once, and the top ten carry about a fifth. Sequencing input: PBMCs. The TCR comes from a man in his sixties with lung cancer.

CDR3 DNA: TGTGCCAGCAGCCCACGGAAACTAACCCTCGGGACCGGGAATGAGCAGTTCTTC. It is translated as CASSPRKLTLGTGNEQFF. V gene TRBV7-9 combines with J gene TRBJ2-1; D possibly matches TRBD1 or TRBD2 (5 bases each). The CDR3 has 18 amino acids. Germline V gene sequence: CDR1 SEHNR, CDR2 FQNEAQ (reference sequence). With 5 bases removed from V and 7 bases from J, the gap between germline ends came to 27 bases.